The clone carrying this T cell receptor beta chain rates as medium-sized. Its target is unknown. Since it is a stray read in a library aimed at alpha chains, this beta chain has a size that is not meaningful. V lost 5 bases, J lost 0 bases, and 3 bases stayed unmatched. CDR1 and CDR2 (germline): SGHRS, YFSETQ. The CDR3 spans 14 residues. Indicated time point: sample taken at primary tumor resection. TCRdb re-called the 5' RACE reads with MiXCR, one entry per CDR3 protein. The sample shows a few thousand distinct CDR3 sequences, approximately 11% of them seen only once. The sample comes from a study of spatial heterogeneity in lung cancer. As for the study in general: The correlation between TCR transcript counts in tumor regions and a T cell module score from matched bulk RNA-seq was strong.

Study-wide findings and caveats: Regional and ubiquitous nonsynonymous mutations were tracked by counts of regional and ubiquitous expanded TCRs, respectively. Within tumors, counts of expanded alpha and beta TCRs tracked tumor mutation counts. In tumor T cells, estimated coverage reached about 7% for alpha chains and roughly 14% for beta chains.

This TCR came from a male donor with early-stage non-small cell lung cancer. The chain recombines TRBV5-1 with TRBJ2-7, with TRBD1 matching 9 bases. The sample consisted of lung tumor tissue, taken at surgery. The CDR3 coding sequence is TGCGCCAGCAGAAACAGGGGGCACTCCTACGAGCAGTACTTC. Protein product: CASRNRGHSYEQYF.